This TCR beta chain was found in a study of blood T cell repertoires in COVID-19. Sequencing used immunoSEQ multiplex PCR; TCRdb keeps in-frame clones, though not all of them. The sample shows some 120,000 clones, around 89% of them seen only once. Germline V gene sequence: CDR1 MNHEY, CDR2 SVGAGI. This CDR3 has 14 amino acids. The V gene lost 0 bases and the J gene lost 8 bases, with 13 bases spanning the gap. The chain joins TRBV6-5 to TRBJ1-2, with D uncertain. The sequence was collected from a human donor in a cohort sampled during active COVID-19. The sequenced sample was peripheral blood. The CDR3 region is CASSYSVEGGGYTF. CDR3 bases: TGTGCCAGCAGTTACTCGGTTGAGGGTGGCGGCTACACCTTC.